The rows below give T cell receptor beta chains drawn from one sample of a study of cytomegalovirus exposure and HLA in healthy donors. Clones were sequenced by immunoSEQ multiplex PCR, and TCRdb holds only the in-frame ones, with some missing. The sample lists approximately 260,000 clones; 84% were seen once. The sample was PBMCs. The receptors derive from a woman in her thirties or forties in good health and CMV-seropositive. The CDR3 runs from the conserved cysteine through the conserved F or W. The D gene is left open where the match is weak. Size is stated for part of the rows, as once, few or many counts, or as a class when the clone is expanded.

size,V,D,J,DNA,CDR3
.,TRBV19,TRBD2,TRBJ2-2,TGTGCCAGTAGGAGGGACGGGGGGACCGGGGAGCTGTTTTTT,CASRRDGGTGELFF
.,TRBV15,.,TRBJ1-4,TGTGCCACCAGCAGAGAGCGGCTTGATAATGAAAAACTGTTTTTT,CATSRERLDNEKLFF
.,TRBV5-1,.,TRBJ2-7,TGCGCCAGCAGCTATGAGGGCCTCGGGTACGAGCAGTACTTC,CASSYEGLGYEQYF
.,TRBV7-8,TRBD2,TRBJ2-1,TGTGCCAGCAGTCCTCGTGGGCTAGCGGGTACTCCCAATGAGCAGTTCTTC,CASSPRGLAGTPNEQFF
.,TRBV28,TRBD1,TRBJ1-2,TGTGCCAGCAGTTTATCCGCCGACAGGGGTGGCTACACCTTC,CASSLSADRGGYTF
.,TRBV4-2,TRBD2,TRBJ2-4,TGTGCCAGCAGCCCTCAAAGCGGGGGACACAACATTCAGTACTTC,CASSPQSGGHNIQYF
.,TRBV7-9,.,TRBJ2-5,TGTGCCAGCAGCCCCAAAGGGGTACAGGCCGCAGAGACCCAGTACTTC,CASSPKGVQAAETQYF
once,TRBV27,TRBD2,TRBJ2-7,TGTGCCAGCAGCTCGTTAGCGGGAGGGCGGTACGAGCAGTACTTC,CASSSLAGGRYEQYF
.,TRBV23-1,TRBD1,TRBJ2-7,TGCGCCACCCCAGCGGGACAGGGGATCTACTACGAGCAGTACTTC,CATPAGQGIYYEQYF
.,TRBV2,TRBD2,TRBJ2-1,TGTGCCAGCAGTCTGAGCGGGAGGGATGCGCAGTTCTTC,CASSLSGRDAQFF
.,TRBV19,.,TRBJ2-1,TGTGCCAGTTCGGCAGGGAGGTCCTACAATGAGCAGTTCTTC,CASSAGRSYNEQFF
few,TRBV7-9,.,TRBJ2-6,TGTGCCAGCAGCCCAGGCTCTGGGGCCAACGTCCTGACTTTC,CASSPGSGANVLTF
.,TRBV5-1,TRBD1,TRBJ1-6,TGCGCCAGCAGCGATCAAAGGAAAACAGGGGGTTCACCCCTCCACTTT,CASSDQRKTGGSPLHF
.,TRBV30,TRBD1,TRBJ2-1,TGTGCCTGGAGTGCCTCCATTCATACAGGGGGGCAGTTCTTC,CAWSASIHTGGQFF
few,TRBV19,.,TRBJ2-3,TGTGCCAGTAGTATCGAGGCTAGCGGCACAGATACGCAGTATTTT,CASSIEASGTDTQYF
.,TRBV29-1,TRBD1,TRBJ2-7,TGCAGCGCCCGAGCCGGGACAGGGCCCTACGAGCAGTACTTC,CSARAGTGPYEQYF
.,TRBV28,TRBD1,TRBJ1-2,TGTGCCAGCAGTTCCTCACAGGGGGGCTACACCTTC,CASSSSQGGYTF
.,TRBV30,TRBD1,TRBJ1-3,TGTGCCTGGGGACAGGGGGCAAACACCATATATTTT,CAWGQGANTIYF
once,TRBV7-3,.,TRBJ2-5,TGTGCCAGCAGCTTAAACGGCCAGGGGATGAGACAAGAGACCCAGTACTTC,CASSLNGQGMRQETQYF
.,TRBV5-1,.,TRBJ1-4,TGCGCCAGCAGCCCACAGGGTTCCAACGAAAAACTGTTTTTT,CASSPQGSNEKLFF
.,TRBV5-4,TRBD2,TRBJ2-1,TGTGCCAGCAGCTTAGCAATCAGCGGGGCTTACAATGAGCAGTTCTTC,CASSLAISGAYNEQFF
.,TRBV4-3,TRBD2,TRBJ2-1,TGCGCCAGCAGCCTCCGGACTAGCGGGATAAGTGAGCAGTTCTTC,CASSLRTSGISEQFF
once,TRBV2,.,TRBJ2-1,TGTGCCAGCAGTGAAGCGAGGATAGGAAGTTGGAATGAGCAGTTCTTC,CASSEARIGSWNEQFF
.,TRBV6-5,TRBD2,TRBJ2-2,TGTGCCAGCAGCCTAGCGGCGAACACCGGGGAGCTGTTTTTT,CASSLAANTGELFF
.,TRBV9,TRBD1,TRBJ2-3,TGTGCCAGCAGCCGGAACGACAGGGCAGGCACAGATACGCAGTATTTT,CASSRNDRAGTDTQYF
.,TRBV2,.,TRBJ2-7,TGTGCCAGCAGTTCTGGTCGGGGGTACGAGCAGTACTTC,CASSSGRGYEQYF